What follows is one TCR beta chain and its context. Germline V CDR1 and CDR2: SGHAT, FQDESV (reference sequence). Trimming cost V 5 bases and J 5 bases, with 12 bases left between them. This CDR3 has 13 amino acids. These data originate in a study of control samples from healthy donors and cancer patients. Clones were sequenced by immunoSEQ multiplex PCR, and TCRdb holds only the in-frame ones, with some missing. The data hold 100,000 to 150,000 clones, with 85% to 95% observed a single time. The genes are TRBV11-1 and TRBJ2-5; D may be TRBD2 (5 bases). What was sequenced was PBMCs. This TCR derives from an older man with head and neck cancer. The CDR3: CASSPIGVETQYF. For the CDR3, the DNA is TGTGCCAGCAGCCCCATCGGGGTGGAGACCCAGTACTTC.